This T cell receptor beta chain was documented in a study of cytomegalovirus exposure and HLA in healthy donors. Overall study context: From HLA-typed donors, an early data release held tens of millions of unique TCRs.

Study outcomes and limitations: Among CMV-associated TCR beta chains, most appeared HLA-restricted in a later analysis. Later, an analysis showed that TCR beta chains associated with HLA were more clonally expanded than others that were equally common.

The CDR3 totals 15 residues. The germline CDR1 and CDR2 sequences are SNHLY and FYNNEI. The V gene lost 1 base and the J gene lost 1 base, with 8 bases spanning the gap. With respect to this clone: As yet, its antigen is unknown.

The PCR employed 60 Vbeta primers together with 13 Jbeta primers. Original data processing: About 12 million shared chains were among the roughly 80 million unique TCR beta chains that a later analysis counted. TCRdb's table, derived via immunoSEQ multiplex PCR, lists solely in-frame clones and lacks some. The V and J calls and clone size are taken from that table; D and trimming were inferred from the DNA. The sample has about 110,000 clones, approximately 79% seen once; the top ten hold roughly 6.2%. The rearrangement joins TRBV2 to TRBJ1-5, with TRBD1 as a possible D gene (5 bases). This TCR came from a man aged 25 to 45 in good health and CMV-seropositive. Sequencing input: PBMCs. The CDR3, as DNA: TGTGCCAGCAGTGAAGAGGCAGGGAGCAATCAGCCCCAGCATTTT. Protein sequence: CASSEEAGSNQPQHF.